Here is one T cell receptor beta chain with its context. The record originates from a study of blood T cell repertoires in COVID-19. About the study: COVID-19 samples, acute and convalescent, were from the United States, Italy and Spain.

This CDR3 is 13 amino acids long. V trimming: 9 bases; J trimming: 7 bases; junction bases outside the gene matches: 9. The germline gives CDR1 LNHDA, CDR2 SQIVND (reference sequence). This table comes from immunoSEQ multiplex PCR, and its TCRdb copy is limited to in-frame clones, with some not included. The table has 200,000 to 250,000 clones, roughly four fifths seen once. Those enrolled, adults aged 18 to 89 years, came from about two dozen US areas. Grouping used clinical history reported by participants in a survey and questionnaire. Symptom resolution, clearance, or two negative PCRs marked donors in Cohort 3 as recovered.

This receptor was obtained from a man in his sixties who had recovered from COVID-19. Sequencing was done on a sample of PBMCs or T cells enriched from blood (not recorded which). The chain links TRBV19 to TRBJ1-2, with TRBD1 matching 9 bases. The CDR3 is CASRGQGDGGYTF. In DNA, the CDR3 is TGTGCCAGCAGGGGACAGGGAGATGGTGGCTACACCTTC.